Detailed here is one T cell receptor (beta chain). Its antigen is not identified. This sample is drawn from a study of cytomegalovirus exposure and HLA in healthy donors. Trimming took 1 base from V and 2 from J; bases not matched to a gene: 3. The CDR3 is 15 residues long. Germline assignment: CDR1 SGHTA and CDR2 FQGNSA. PCR used 60 Vbeta primers and 13 Jbeta primers. Here immunoSEQ multiplex PCR was the method, and the copy in TCRdb shows in-frame clones only, minus some. The table lists approximately 140,000 clones, more than 75% of them singletons, with around 3.1% in the top ten. Study-wide points: Reports described diagnosis of cytomegalovirus status by the classifier as highly specific and sensitive. In a later analysis, productive TCRs from donors in an Asian-associated ancestry cluster reportedly carried fewer N-insertions than the cohort mean. The only immune exposure information that was available was CMV serostatus. It was taken for granted in presence/absence analyses that sequencing depth across donors was roughly uniform.

The specimen sequenced was PBMCs. The V and J genes are TRBV7-2 and TRBJ2-7, with 9 bases that match TRBD2. This sequence was found in a female donor in good health and CMV-seronegative. The CDR3 nucleotides are TGTGCCAGCAGCTTAGAGCGGGGGGCTACCTACGAGCAGTACTTC. It specifies CASSLERGATYEQYF.